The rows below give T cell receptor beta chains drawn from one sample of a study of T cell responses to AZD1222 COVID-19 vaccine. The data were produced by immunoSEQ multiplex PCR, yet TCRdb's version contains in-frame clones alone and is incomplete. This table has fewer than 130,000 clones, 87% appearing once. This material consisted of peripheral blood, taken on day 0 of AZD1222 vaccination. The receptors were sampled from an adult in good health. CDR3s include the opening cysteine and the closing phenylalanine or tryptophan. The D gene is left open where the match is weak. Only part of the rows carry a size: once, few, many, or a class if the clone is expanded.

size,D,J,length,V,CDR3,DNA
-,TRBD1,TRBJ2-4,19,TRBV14,CASSQDLGTGALAKNIQYF,TGTGCCAGCAGCCAAGATCTTGGGACAGGGGCCTTAGCCAAAAACATTCAGTACTTC
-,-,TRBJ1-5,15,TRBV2,CASSGGGAGGQPQHF,TGTGCCAGCAGTGGAGGAGGGGCAGGTGGTCAGCCCCAGCATTTT
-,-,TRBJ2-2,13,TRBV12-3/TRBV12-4,CASSLWGPRELFF,TGTGCCAGCAGTTTATGGGGTCCCAGGGAGCTGTTTTTT
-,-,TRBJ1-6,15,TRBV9,CASSQGTRDNSPLHF,TGTGCCAGCAGCCAAGGGACACGGGATAATTCACCCCTCCACTTT
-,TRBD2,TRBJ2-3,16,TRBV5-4,CASSALAGAGEDTQYF,TGTGCCAGCAGCGCACTAGCGGGGGCGGGGGAAGATACGCAGTATTTT
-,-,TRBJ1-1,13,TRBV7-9,CASTRGAGTEAFF,TGTGCCAGCACCAGAGGGGCTGGCACTGAAGCTTTCTTT
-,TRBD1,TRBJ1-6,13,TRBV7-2,CASSTTGLGPLHF,TGTGCCAGCAGCACGACAGGGCTCGGACCCCTCCACTTT
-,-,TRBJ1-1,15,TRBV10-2,CASSGQVPWNTEAFF,TGCGCCAGCAGTGGACAGGTACCGTGGAACACTGAAGCTTTCTTT
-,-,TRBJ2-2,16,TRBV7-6,CASSRQGGVNTGELFF,TGTGCCAGCAGCCGACAGGGCGGGGTGAACACCGGGGAGCTGTTTTTT
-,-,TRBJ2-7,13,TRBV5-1,CASSLGQRVEQYF,TGCGCCAGCAGCTTGGGACAGAGGGTCGAGCAGTACTTC
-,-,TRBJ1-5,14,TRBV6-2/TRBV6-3,CASSEYSSNQPQHF,TGTGCCAGCAGTGAGTACTCAAGCAATCAGCCCCAGCATTTT
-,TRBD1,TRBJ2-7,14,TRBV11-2,CASSGVGTGREQYF,TGTGCCAGCAGTGGGGTCGGGACAGGACGGGAGCAGTACTTC
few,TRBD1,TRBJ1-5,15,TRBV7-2,CASSSTGVGNQPQHF,TGTGCCAGCAGCAGCACAGGGGTAGGAAATCAGCCCCAGCATTTT
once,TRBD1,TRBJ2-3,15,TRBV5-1,CASSSGTDSTDTQYF,TGCGCCAGCAGCTCCGGGACAGATAGCACAGATACGCAGTATTTT
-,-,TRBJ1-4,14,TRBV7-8,CASSLARSNEKLFF,TGTGCCAGCAGCTTAGCGCGGAGTAATGAAAAACTGTTTTTT
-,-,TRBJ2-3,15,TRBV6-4,CASSDSQGRTDTQYF,TGTGCCAGCAGTGACTCCCAGGGGCGGACAGATACGCAGTATTTT
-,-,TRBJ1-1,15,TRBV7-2,CASSLYGTPNTEAFF,TGTGCCAGCAGCTTATACGGGACACCGAACACTGAAGCTTTCTTT
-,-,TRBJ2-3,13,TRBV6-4,CASSDSEKDTQYF,TGTGCCAGCAGTGACTCAGAAAAAGATACGCAGTATTTT
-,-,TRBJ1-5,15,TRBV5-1,CASSLDPAGGQPQHF,TGCGCCAGCAGCTTGGATCCAGCCGGTGGTCAGCCCCAGCATTTT
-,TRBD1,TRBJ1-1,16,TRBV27,CASSEGDRGGGTEAFF,TGTGCCAGCAGTGAGGGGGACAGGGGAGGTGGCACTGAAGCTTTCTTT